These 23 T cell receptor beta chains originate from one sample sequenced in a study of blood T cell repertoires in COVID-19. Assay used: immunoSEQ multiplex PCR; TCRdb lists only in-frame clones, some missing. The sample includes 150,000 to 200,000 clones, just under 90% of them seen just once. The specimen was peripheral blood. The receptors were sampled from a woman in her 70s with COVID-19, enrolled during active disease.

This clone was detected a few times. The CDR3: CASSGGQEDQPQHF. Here the CDR3 DNA reads TGTGCCAGCAGCGGGGGACAGGAGGATCAGCCCCAGCATTTT. The chain is built from TRBV11-2 and TRBJ1-5, with TRBD1 matching 8 bases. J was trimmed by 5 bases and V by 5 bases; bases with no gene match: 5. Looked up from germline, CDR1 is SGHAT and CDR2 is FQNNGV. This CDR3 spans 14 amino acids.

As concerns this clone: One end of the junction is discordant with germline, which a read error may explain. The CDR3 protein is CSARAGDTQYF. The CDR3 DNA reads as TGCAGTGCTAGAGCGGGGGATACACAGTATTTT. V gene TRBV20-1 combines with J gene TRBJ2-3, with D possibly matching TRBD2 (6 bases). CDR3 length: 11 residues. Germline V gene data show CDR1 as DFQATT and CDR2 as SNEGSKA (reference sequence).

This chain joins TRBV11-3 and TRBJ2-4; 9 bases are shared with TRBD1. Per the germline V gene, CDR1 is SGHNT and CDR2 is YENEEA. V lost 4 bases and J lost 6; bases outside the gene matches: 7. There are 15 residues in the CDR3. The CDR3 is CASSSGQGPRNIQYF. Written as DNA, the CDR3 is TGTGCCAGCAGCTCGGGACAGGGTCCAAGAAACATTCAGTACTTC.

The CDR3 nucleotides are TGCGCCAGCAGCGTGAGACAGGGGCAGAGGGAAGCTTTCTTT. Protein sequence: CASSVRQGQREAFF. The chain joins TRBV5-1 to TRBJ1-1; 8 nucleotides match TRBD1. The CDR3 spans 14 residues. V shed 4 bases, J shed 8 bases, and the junction held 10 bases outside the gene matches. Germline assignment: CDR1 SGHRS and CDR2 YFSETQ.

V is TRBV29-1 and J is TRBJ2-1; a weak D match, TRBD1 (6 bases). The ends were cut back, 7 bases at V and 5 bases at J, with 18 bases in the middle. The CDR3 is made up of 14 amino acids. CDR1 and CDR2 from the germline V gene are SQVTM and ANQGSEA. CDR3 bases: TGCAGCGCCCGACACCGGGCAGGGGACAATGAGCAGTTCTTC. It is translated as CSARHRAGDNEQFF.

CDR3: CSVERGEDTQYF. DNA of the CDR3: TGCAGCGTTGAAAGGGGCGAAGATACGCAGTATTTT. This rearrangement joins TRBV29-1 to TRBJ2-3; D might be TRBD1 (5 bases). Between the trimmed V and J ends, which lost 2 bases and 5 bases, there was a span of 8 bases. This CDR3 contains 12 residues. Germline values: CDR1 SQVTM, CDR2 ANQGSEA.

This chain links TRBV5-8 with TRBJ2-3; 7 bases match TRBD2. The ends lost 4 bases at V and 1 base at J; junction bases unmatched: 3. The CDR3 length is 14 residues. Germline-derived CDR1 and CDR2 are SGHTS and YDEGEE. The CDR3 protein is CASSRLAGTDTQYF. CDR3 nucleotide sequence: TGTGCCAGCAGCCGTCTAGCGGGCACAGATACGCAGTATTTT.

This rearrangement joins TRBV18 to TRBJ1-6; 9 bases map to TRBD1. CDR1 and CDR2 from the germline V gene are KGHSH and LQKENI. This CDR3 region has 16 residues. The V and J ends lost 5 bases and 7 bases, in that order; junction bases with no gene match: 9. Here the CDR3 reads CASSSEGGTGNSPLHF. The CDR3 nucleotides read TGTGCCAGCTCATCCGAGGGAGGGACAGGGAATTCACCCCTCCACTTT.

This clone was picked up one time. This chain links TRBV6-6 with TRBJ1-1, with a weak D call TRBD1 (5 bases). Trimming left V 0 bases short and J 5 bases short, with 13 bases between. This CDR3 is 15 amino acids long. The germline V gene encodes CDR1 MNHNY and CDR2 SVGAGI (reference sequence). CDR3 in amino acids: CASSYSLVGGTEAFF. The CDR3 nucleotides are TGTGCCAGCAGTTACTCGTTAGTGGGGGGGACTGAAGCTTTCTTT.

In DNA, the CDR3 is TGTGCCAGCAGTAGGGATGGACAGGTAGTTGAAGCTTTCTTT. This translates into CASSRDGQVVEAFF. This chain connects TRBV6-5 to TRBJ1-1; 7 nucleotides align to TRBD1. The V segment lost 5 bases and the J segment 7 bases; nucleotides outside the gene matches: 10. Germline V gives CDR1 MNHEY, CDR2 SVGAGI. The CDR3 runs 14 residues.

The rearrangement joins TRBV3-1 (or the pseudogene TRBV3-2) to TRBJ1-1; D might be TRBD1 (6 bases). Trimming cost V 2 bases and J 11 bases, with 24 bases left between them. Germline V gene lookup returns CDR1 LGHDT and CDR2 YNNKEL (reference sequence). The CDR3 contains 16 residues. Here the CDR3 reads CASSQQGGASNSKAFF. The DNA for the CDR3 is TGTGCCAGCAGCCAACAAGGGGGGGCGTCCAATAGCAAGGCTTTCTTT.

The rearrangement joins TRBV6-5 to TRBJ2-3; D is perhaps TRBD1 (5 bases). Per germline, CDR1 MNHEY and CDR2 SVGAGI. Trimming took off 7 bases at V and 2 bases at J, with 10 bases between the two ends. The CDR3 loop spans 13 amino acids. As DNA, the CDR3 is TGTGCCAGCAAAACAGGAACCACAGATACGCAGTATTTT. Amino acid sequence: CASKTGTTDTQYF.

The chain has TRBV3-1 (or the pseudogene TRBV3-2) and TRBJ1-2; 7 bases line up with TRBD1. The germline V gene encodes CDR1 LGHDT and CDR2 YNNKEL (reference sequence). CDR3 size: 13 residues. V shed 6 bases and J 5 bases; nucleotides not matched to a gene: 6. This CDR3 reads CASSPGQAYGYTF. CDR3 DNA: TGTGCCAGCAGTCCCGGACAGGCTTATGGCTACACCTTC.

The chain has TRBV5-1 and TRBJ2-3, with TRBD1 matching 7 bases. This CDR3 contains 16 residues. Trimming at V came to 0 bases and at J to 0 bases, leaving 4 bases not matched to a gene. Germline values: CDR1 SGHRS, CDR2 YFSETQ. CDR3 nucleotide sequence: TGCGCCAGCAGCTTGGAGGGGGCGACAAGCACAGATACGCAGTATTTT. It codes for CASSLEGATSTDTQYF.

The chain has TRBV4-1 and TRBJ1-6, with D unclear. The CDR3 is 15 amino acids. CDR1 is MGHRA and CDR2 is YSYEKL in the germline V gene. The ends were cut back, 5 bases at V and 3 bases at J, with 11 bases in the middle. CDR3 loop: CASSSYSFYNSPLHF. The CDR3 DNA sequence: TGCGCCAGCAGCTCTTACAGCTTCTATAATTCACCCCTCCACTTT.

CDR3 amino acids: CSASGTSSDGELFF. The CDR3 DNA follows: TGCAGTGCTAGTGGGACTAGCTCTGACGGGGAGCTGTTTTTT. This chain uses TRBV20-1 with TRBJ2-2, with 9 positions matching TRBD2. CDR1 is DFQATT, CDR2 SNEGSKA, per germline (reference sequence). The CDR3 loop spans 14 amino acids. V dropped 3 bases and J dropped 7; count of bases not matched to a gene: 6.

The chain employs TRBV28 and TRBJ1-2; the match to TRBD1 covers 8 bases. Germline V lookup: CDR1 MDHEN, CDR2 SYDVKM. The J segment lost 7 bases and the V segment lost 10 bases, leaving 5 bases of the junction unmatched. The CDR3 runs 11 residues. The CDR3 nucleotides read TGTGCCATCACCGGGACAGGTGGCTACACCTTC. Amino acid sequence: CAITGTGGYTF.

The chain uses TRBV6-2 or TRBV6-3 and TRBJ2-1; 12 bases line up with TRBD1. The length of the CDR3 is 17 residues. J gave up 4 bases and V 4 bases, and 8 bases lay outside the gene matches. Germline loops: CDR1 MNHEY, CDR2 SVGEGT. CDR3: CASSLLVGQGAYNEQFF. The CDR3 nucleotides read TGTGCCAGCAGTTTACTAGTGGGACAGGGGGCTTACAATGAGCAGTTCTTC.

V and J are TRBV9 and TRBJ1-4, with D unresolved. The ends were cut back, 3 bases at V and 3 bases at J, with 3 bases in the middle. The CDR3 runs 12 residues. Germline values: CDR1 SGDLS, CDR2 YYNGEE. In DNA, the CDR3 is TGTGCCAGCAGCGCCTCTAATGAAAAACTGTTTTTT. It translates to CASSASNEKLFF.

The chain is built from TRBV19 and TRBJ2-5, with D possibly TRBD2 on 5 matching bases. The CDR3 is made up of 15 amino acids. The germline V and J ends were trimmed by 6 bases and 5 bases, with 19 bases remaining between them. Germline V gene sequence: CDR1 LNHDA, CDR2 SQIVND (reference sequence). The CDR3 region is CASRDSSSYKETQYF. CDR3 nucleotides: TGTGCCAGTAGGGACTCCTCAAGTTATAAGGAGACCCAGTACTTC.

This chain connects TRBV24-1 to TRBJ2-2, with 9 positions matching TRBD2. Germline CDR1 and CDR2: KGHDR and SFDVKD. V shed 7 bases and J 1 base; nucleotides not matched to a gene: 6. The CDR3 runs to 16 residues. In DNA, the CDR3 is TGTGCCACCAGCCCCTCTAGCGGGGAGAACACCGGGGAGCTGTTTTTT. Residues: CATSPSSGENTGELFF.

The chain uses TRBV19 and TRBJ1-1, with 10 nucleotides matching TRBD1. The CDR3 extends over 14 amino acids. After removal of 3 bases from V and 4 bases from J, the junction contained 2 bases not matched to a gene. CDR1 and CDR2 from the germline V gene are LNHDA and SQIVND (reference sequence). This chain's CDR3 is CASSMTGGSTEAFF. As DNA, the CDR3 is TGTGCCAGTAGTATGACAGGGGGCAGCACTGAAGCTTTCTTT.

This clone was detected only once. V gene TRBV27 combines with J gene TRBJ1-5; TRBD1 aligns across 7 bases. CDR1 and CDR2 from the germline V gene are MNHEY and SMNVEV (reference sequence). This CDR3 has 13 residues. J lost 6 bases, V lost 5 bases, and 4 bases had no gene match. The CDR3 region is CASSLQGRQPQHF. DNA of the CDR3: TGTGCCAGCAGTCTACAGGGGCGTCAGCCCCAGCATTTT.